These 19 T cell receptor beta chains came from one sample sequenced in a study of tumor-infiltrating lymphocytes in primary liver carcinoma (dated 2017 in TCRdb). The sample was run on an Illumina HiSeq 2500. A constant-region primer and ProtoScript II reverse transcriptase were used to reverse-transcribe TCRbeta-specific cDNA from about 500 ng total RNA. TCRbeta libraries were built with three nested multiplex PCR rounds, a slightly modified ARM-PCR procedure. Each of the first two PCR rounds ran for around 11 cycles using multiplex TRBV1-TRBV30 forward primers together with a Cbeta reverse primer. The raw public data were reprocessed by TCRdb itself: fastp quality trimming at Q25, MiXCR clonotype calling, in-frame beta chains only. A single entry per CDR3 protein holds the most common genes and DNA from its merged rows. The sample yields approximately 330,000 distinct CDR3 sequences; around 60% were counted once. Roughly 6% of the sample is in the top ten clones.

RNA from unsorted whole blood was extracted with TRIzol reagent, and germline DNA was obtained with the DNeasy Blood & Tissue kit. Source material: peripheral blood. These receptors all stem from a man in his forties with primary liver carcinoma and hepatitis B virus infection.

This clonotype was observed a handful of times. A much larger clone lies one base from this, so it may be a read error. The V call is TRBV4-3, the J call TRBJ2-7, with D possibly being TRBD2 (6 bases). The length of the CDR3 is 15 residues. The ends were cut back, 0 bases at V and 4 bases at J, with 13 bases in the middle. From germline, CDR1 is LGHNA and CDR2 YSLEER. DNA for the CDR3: TGCGCCAGCAGCCAAGACGGGGAGGAGTTTTACGAGCAGTACTTC. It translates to CASSQDGEEFYEQYF.

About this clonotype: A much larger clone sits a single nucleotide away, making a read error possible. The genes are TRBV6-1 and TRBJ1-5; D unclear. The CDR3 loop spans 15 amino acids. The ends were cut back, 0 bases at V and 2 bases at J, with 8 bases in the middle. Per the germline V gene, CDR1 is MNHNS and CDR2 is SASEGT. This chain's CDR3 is CASSEAGIGNQPQHF. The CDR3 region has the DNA TGTGCCAGCAGTGAAGCAGGGATCGGCAATCAGCCCCAGCATTTT.

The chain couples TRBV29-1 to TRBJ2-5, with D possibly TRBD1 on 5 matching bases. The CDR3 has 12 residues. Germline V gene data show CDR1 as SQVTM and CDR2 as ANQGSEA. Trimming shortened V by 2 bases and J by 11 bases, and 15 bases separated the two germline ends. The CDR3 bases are TGCAGCGTTGAACTTAGCCCTCGGACACAGTACTTC. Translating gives CSVELSPRTQYF.

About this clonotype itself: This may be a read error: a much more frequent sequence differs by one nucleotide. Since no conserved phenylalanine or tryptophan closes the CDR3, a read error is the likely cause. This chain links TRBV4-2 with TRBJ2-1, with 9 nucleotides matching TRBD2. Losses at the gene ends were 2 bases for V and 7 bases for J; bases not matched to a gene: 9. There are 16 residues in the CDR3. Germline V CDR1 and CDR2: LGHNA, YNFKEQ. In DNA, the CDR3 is TGTGCCAGCAGCCAATGGGATCTAGCGGGGCAAAATGAGCAGTTCATC. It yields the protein CASSQWDLAGQNEQFI.

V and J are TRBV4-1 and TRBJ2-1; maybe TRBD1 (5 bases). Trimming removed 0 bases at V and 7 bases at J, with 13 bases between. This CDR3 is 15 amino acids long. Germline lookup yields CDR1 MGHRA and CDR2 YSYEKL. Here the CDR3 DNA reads TGCGCCAGCAGCCAAGAGGCGGCAGGGTTTAATGAGCAGTTCTTC. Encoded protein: CASSQEAAGFNEQFF.

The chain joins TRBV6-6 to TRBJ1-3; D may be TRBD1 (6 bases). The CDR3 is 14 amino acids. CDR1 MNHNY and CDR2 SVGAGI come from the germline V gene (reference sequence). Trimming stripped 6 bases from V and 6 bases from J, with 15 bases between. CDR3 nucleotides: TGTGCCAGCAGCGGAGGGGGAAATGTAAACACCATATATTTT. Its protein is CASSGGGNVNTIYF.

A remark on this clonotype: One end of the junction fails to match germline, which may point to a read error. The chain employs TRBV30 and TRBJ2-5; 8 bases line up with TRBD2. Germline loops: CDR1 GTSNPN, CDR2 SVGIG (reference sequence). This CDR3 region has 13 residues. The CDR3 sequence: CAWTGGARETQYF. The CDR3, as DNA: TGTGCCTGGACGGGGGGGGCAAGGGAGACCCAATACTTC. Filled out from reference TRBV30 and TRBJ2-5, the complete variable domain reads SQTIHQWPATLVQPVGSPLSLECTVEGTSNPNLYWYRQAAGRGLQLLFYSVGIGQISSEVPQNLSASRPQDRQFILSSKKLLLSDSGFYLCAWTGGARETQYFGPGTRLLVL.

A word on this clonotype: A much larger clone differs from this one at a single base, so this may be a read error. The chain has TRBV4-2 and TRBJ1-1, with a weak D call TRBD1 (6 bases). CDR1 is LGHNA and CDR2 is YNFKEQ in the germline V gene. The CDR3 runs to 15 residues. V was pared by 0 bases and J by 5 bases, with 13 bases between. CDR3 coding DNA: TGTGCCAGCAGCCAAGAAAATCAGGGGCGGACTGAAGCTTTCTTT. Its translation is CASSQENQGRTEAFF.

The CDR3 coding sequence is TGTGCCAGCAGCAATGAGCTAAGTAGCCCAGATACGCAGTATTTT. Its translation is CASSNELSSPDTQYF. The V call is TRBV11-1, the J call TRBJ2-3, with D unresolved. The CDR3 consists of 15 residues. V gave up 5 bases and J gave up 4 bases, with 16 bases separating them. Germline assignment: CDR1 SGHAT and CDR2 FQDESV (reference sequence).

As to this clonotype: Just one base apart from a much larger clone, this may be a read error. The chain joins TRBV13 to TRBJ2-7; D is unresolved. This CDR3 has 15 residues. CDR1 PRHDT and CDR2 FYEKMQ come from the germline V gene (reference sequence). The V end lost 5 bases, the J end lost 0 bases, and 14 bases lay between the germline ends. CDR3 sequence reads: CASSDAWLSSYEQYF. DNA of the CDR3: TGTGCCAGCAGCGATGCCTGGCTGAGCTCCTACGAGCAGTACTTC.

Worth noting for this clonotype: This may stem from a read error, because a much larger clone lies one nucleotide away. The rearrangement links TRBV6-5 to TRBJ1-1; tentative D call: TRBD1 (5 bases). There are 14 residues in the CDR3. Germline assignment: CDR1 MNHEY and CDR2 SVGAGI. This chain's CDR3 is CAISYSGANTEAFF. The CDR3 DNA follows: TGTGCCATCAGTTACAGCGGGGCAAACACTGAAGCTTTCTTT.

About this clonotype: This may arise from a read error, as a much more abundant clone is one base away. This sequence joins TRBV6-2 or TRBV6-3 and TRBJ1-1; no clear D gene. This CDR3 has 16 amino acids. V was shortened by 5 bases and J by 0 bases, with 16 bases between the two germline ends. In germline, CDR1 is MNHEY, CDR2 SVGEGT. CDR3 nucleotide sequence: TGTGCCAGCAGTCGTCCCGGGAGATTCATGAACACTGAAGCTTTCTTT. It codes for CASSRPGRFMNTEAFF.

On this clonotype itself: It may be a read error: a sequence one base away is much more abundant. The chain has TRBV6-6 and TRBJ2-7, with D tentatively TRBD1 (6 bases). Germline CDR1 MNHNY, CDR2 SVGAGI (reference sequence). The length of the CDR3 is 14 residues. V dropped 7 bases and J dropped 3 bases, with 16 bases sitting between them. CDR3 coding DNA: TGTGCCAGCAATTATAGACAGGAAGGCTACGAGCAGTACTTC. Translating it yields CASNYRQEGYEQYF.

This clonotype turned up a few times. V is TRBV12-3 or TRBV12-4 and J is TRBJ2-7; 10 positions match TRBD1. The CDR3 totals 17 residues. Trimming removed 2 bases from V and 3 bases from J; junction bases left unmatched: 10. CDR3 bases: TGTGCCAGCAGTTTACGGTTCAGGGACAGGGGATACTACGAGCAGTACTTC. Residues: CASSLRFRDRGYYEQYF.

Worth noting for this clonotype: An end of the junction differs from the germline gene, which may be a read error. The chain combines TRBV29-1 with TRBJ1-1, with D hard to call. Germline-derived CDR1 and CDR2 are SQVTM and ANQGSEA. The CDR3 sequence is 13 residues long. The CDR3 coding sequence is TGTAGCGCCGCGCTAATGCAGAGGACTGAAGCTTTCTTT. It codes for CSAALMQRTEAFF.

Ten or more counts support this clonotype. This CDR3 reads CASSLALPTYNSPLHF. The CDR3 DNA is TGTGCCAGCAGTTTAGCGCTCCCCACTTATAATTCACCCCTCCACTTT. This chain connects TRBV12-3 or TRBV12-4 to TRBJ1-6; D call uncertain. The V and J ends lost 0 bases and 4 bases respectively, with 10 bases between them. The CDR3 is 16 amino acids.

The DNA for the CDR3 is TGTGCCAGCACCTGGGGCGCGCCGTGCTCCTACGAGCAGTACTTC. Protein: CASTWGAPCSYEQYF. The gene calls are TRBV7-8 and TRBJ2-7, with TRBD1 as a possible D gene (5 bases). V was trimmed by 7 bases and J by 0 bases, leaving 16 bases between them. CDR1 and CDR2 from the germline V gene are SGHVS and FQNEAQ. This CDR3 has 15 amino acids.

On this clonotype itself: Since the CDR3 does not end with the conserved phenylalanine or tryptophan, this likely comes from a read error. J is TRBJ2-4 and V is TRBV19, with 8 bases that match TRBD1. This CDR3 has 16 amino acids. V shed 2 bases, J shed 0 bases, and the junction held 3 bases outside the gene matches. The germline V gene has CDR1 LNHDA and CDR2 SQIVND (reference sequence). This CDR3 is CASSIIGQGAKNIQYL. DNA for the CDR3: TGTGCCAGTAGTATAATCGGACAGGGAGCCAAAAACATTCAGTACCTC.

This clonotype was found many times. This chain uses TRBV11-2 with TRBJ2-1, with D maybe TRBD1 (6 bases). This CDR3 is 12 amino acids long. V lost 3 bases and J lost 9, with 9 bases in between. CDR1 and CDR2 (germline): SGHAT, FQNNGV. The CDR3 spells CASSLTGAEQFF. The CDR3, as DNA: TGTGCCAGCAGCTTGACAGGCGCTGAGCAGTTCTTC.